The next 7 T cell receptor beta chains were all read from a single sample in a study of T cell responses to AZD1222 COVID-19 vaccine. The method was immunoSEQ multiplex PCR; TCRdb's version includes in-frame clones alone and lacks a portion of them. The table has 90,000 to 100,000 clones, about 81% seen once. The sequenced sample was peripheral blood, obtained 28 days after the second AZD1222 dose. The receptors were sampled from an adult who received the AZD1222 COVID-19 vaccine.

The count of this clone is one. The chain carries TRBV19 and TRBJ1-1, with 7 positions matching TRBD1. CDR1 and CDR2 (germline): LNHDA, SQIVND (reference sequence). V shed 6 bases and J 6 bases; nucleotides not matched to a gene: 4. CDR3 size: 12 residues. The CDR3 DNA reads TGTGCCAGTAGCGACAGGGCCTCTGAAGCTTTCTTT. This encodes CASSDRASEAFF.

This rearrangement joins TRBV29-1 to TRBJ1-1, with D possibly TRBD1 on 6 matching bases. The V end lost 2 bases, the J end lost 6 bases, and 19 bases lay between the germline ends. The germline gives CDR1 SQVTM, CDR2 ANQGSEA. The CDR3 has 15 residues. CDR3 region: CSVESGARVFSEAFF. The CDR3 coding sequence is TGCAGCGTTGAATCAGGGGCGCGGGTCTTCTCTGAAGCTTTCTTT.

The genes are TRBV6-5 and TRBJ2-3; weak D call: TRBD2 (6 bases). Trimming pared 5 bases from V and 7 bases from J, leaving 19 bases between. CDR3 length: 15 amino acids. Germline loops: CDR1 MNHEY, CDR2 SVGAGI. CDR3 residues: CASSPTSPSTHTQYF. CDR3 DNA: TGTGCCAGCAGTCCAACTAGCCCCTCCACCCATACGCAGTATTTT.

V and J are TRBV27 and TRBJ2-7, with 9 nucleotides matching TRBD1. Unmatched junction bases numbered 5, after V lost 8 bases and J lost 0 bases. Germline V gives CDR1 MNHEY, CDR2 SMNVEV (reference sequence). This CDR3 is 14 amino acids long. The CDR3 nucleotides read TGTGCCAGCGGGCGGGACAGGGACTCCTACGAGCAGTACTTC. It specifies CASGRDRDSYEQYF.

The CDR3 DNA reads as TGTGCCTCAGGGTCGGGGTCCTTAAACACCATATATTTT. As protein: CASGSGSLNTIYF. The V and J genes are TRBV11-3 and TRBJ1-3; the D gene is possibly TRBD1 (5 bases). Trimming removed 11 bases at V and 6 bases at J, with 17 bases between. This CDR3 spans 13 amino acids. Germline-derived CDR1 and CDR2 are SGHNT and YENEEA.

The rearrangement joins TRBV5-8 to TRBJ1-5, with TRBD1 as a possible D gene (5 bases). Trimming pared 4 bases from V and 4 bases from J, leaving 9 bases between. Per germline, CDR1 SGHTS and CDR2 YDEGEE. This CDR3 is 13 amino acids long. The CDR3 coding sequence is TGTGCCAGCAGCGTGGACACAAATCAGCCCCAGCATTTT. Amino acids: CASSVDTNQPQHF.

This clone showed up just a few times. The rearrangement joins TRBV2 to TRBJ1-1, with TRBD1 matching 12 bases. This CDR3 comprises 15 residues. The germline CDR1 and CDR2 sequences are SNHLY and FYNNEI. V was pared by 8 bases and J by 6 bases, with 10 bases of the junction left unmatched. CDR3 nucleotides: TGTGCCAGCGTGGAGTCCGGGACAGGGGGCTCTGAAGCTTTCTTT. This gives the protein CASVESGTGGSEAFF. Supplemented by reference TRBV2 and TRBJ1-1, the full variable domain reads EPEVTQTPSHQVTQMGQEVILRCVPISNHLYFYWYRQILGQKVEFLVSFYNNEISEKSEIFDDQFSVERPDGSNFTLKIRSTKLEDSAMYFCASVESGTGGSEAFFGQGTRLTVV.